Below are 2 T cell receptor beta chains sequenced from a single sample in a study of blood T cells in healthy people across ages (dated by TCRdb to about 2015). The library relied on 5' RACE. The instrument was an Illumina HiSeq 2500. A second PCR of about 6 to 12 cycles was run with a J-beta primer mix and a sample-barcoded 5' primer. Starting from the raw public reads, TCRdb applied fastp trimming at Q25, assembled clones with MiXCR and retained in-frame beta chains. Every distinct CDR3 protein forms one entry, paired with its most common genes and DNA. In all, the sample holds more than 650,000 distinct CDR3 sequences, and 20% to 25% of those were seen once. Of the sample, less than 25% falls within the top ten clones. The specimen was blood. Receptor source: a man between 65 and 85 years old in good health.

Turning to this clonotype: A much larger clone sits a single nucleotide away, making a read error possible. The chain links TRBV20-1 to TRBJ2-1; maybe TRBD2 (5 bases). TRBJ2-7 matches the DNA end more closely, so the J call is doubtful. The CDR3 spans 13 residues. Germline V gene sequence: CDR1 DFQATT, CDR2 SNEGSKA (reference sequence). The DNA of the CDR3 is TGCAGTGCTCGAGGACTGGCGTCGGACGAGCAGTACTTC. This translates into CSARGLASDEQYF.

This rearrangement joins TRBV20-1 to TRBJ2-3, with TRBD1 matching over 9 bases. The CDR3 totals 14 residues. Germline assignment: CDR1 DFQATT and CDR2 SNEGSKA (reference sequence). Germline trimming cut 5 bases from V and 2 bases from J; bases unmatched to any gene: 5. The CDR3 spells CSAPGTGPTDTQYF. The CDR3 bases are TGCAGTGCTCCCGGGACAGGGCCCACAGATACGCAGTATTTT.